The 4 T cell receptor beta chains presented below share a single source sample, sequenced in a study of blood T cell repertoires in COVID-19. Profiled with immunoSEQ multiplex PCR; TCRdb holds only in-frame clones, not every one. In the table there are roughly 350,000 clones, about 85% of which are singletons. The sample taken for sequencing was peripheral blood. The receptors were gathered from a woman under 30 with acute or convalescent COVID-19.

This CDR3 is CASSPSGLAGGQETQYF. The CDR3 nucleotides read TGTGCCAGCAGCCCATCTGGACTAGCGGGGGGGCAAGAGACCCAGTACTTC. The chain carries TRBV7-9 and TRBJ2-5, with 15 bases aligning to TRBD2. This CDR3 has 17 residues. The V segment lost 5 bases and the J segment 2 bases; nucleotides outside the gene matches: 6. The germline V gene has CDR1 SEHNR and CDR2 FQNEAQ (reference sequence).

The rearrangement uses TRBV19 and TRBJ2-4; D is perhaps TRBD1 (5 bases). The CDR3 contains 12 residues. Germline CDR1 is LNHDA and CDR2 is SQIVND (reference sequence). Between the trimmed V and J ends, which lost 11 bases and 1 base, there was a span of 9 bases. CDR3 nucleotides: TGTGCCGCAGGGTCGGCCAAAAACATTCAGTACTTC. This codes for CAAGSAKNIQYF.

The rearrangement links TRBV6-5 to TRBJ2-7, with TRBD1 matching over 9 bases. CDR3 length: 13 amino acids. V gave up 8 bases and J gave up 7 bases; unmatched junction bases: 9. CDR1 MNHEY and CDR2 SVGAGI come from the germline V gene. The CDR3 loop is CASRDRVTGEQYF. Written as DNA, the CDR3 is TGTGCCAGCCGGGACAGGGTCACAGGTGAGCAGTACTTC.

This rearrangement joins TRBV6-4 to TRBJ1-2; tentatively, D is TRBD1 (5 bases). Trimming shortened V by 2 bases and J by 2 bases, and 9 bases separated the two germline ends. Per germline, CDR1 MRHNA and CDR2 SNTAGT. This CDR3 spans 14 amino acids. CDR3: CASSDGPGNYGYTF. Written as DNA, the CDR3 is TGTGCCAGCAGTGACGGGCCAGGGAACTATGGCTACACCTTC.